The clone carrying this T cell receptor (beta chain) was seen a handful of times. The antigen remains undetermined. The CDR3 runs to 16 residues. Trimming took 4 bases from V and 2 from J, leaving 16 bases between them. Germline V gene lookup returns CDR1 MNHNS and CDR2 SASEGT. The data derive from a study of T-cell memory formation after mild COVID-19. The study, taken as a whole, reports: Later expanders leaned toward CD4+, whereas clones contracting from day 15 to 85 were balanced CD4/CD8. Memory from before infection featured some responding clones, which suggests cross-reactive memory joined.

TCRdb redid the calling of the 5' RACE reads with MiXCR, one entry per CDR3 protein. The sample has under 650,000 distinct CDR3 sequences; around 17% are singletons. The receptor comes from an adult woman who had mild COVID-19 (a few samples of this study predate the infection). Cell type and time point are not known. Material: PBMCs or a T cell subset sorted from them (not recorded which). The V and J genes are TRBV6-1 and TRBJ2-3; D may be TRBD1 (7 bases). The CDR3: CASSVSTGRNTDTQYF. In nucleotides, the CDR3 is TGTGCCAGCAGTGTCTCGACAGGGAGGAACACAGATACGCAGTATTTT.